Below are 20 T cell receptor beta chains sequenced from a single sample in a study of blood T cell repertoires in COVID-19. Only in-frame clones appear in the TCRdb table, and some are missing; sequencing was by immunoSEQ multiplex PCR. The data contain 35,000 to 45,000 clones, about four fifths of them seen just once; the ten biggest clones take up around 15%. Sequenced material: peripheral blood. The receptors derive from a human donor in a cohort sampled during active COVID-19.

This clone is a singleton in its sample. This chain joins TRBV5-1 and TRBJ2-2, with 9 bases fitting TRBD2. From germline, CDR1 is SGHRS and CDR2 YFSETQ. V lost 3 bases, J lost 7 bases, and 7 bases stayed unmatched. The CDR3 is made up of 15 amino acids. In DNA, the CDR3 is TGCGCCAGCAGCTGGGGACTAGCAAGCGTCGGGGAGCTGTTTTTT. Residues: CASSWGLASVGELFF. Supplemented by reference TRBV5-1 and TRBJ2-2, the full variable domain reads KAGVTQTPRYLIKTRGQQVTLSCSPISGHRSVSWYQQTPGQGLQFLFEYFSETQRNKGNFPGRFSGRQFSNSRSEMNVSTLELGDSALYLCASSWGLASVGELFFGEGSRLTVL.

J is TRBJ2-7 and V is TRBV10-1; possibly TRBD1 for D (5 bases). This CDR3 comprises 13 residues. Germline assignment: CDR1 WNHNN and CDR2 SYGVQD (reference sequence). V was cut by 6 bases and J by 6 bases, with 15 bases left in between. CDR3 sequence: CASSRNARGEQYF. The CDR3 DNA reads as TGCGCCAGCAGCCGAAACGCTAGGGGCGAGCAGTACTTC.

V is TRBV5-1 and J is TRBJ1-1, with D perhaps matching TRBD1 (5 bases). Per germline, CDR1 SGHRS and CDR2 YFSETQ. Trimming removed 3 bases at V and 1 base at J, with 16 bases between. This CDR3 is 16 amino acids long. The CDR3, as DNA: TGCGCCAGCAGCTGGGACGCTACGGGGGAGAACACTGAAGCTTTCTTT. Its translation is CASSWDATGENTEAFF.

This chain uses TRBV5-1 with TRBJ2-7; 11 positions agree with TRBD2. The ends lost 0 bases at V and 6 bases at J; junction bases unmatched: 5. Germline CDR1 and CDR2: SGHRS and YFSETQ. The CDR3 extends over 15 amino acids. CDR3 protein: CASSLVVAGGFEQYF. CDR3 sequence (DNA): TGCGCCAGCAGCTTGGTCGTAGCGGGAGGGTTCGAGCAGTACTTC.

The V and J genes are TRBV4-2 and TRBJ2-2; 10 bases are a match to TRBD2. The length of the CDR3 is 17 residues. The junction had 9 bases not matched to a gene; V was cut back by 4 bases and J by 4 bases. CDR1 and CDR2 from the germline V gene are LGHNA and YNFKEQ. The CDR3 region has the DNA TGTGCCAGCAGCCGATACCTAGCGGGAGAGGTCACCGGGGAGCTGTTTTTT. Protein: CASSRYLAGEVTGELFF.

This clone showed up just a few times. This chain joins TRBV9 and TRBJ2-5, with D maybe TRBD1 (6 bases). Trimming shortened V by 0 bases and J by 1 base, and 10 bases separated the two germline ends. Germline V gives CDR1 SGDLS, CDR2 YYNGEE. The length of the CDR3 is 15 residues. The CDR3 loop reads CASSVGGHLQETQYF. The CDR3 nucleotides are TGTGCCAGCAGCGTAGGGGGGCACCTCCAAGAGACCCAGTACTTC.

This clone was observed once. This rearrangement joins TRBV7-8 to TRBJ1-6; no clear D. V was cut by 5 bases and J by 8 bases, with 7 bases left in between. The germline gives CDR1 SGHVS, CDR2 FQNEAQ. The CDR3 loop spans 12 amino acids. CDR3 nucleotides: TGTGCCAGCAGCCCGGGATATTCACCCCTCCACTTT. Its protein is CASSPGYSPLHF.

The rearrangement links TRBV7-2 to TRBJ1-2; 7 bases match TRBD1. The CDR3 length is 13 residues. V shed 6 bases, J shed 8 bases, and the junction held 9 bases outside the gene matches. Germline V lookup: CDR1 SGHTA, CDR2 FQGNSA. In DNA, the CDR3 is TGTGCCAGCAGATCCGACAGGGCAGAAGGCTACACCTTC. Amino acids: CASRSDRAEGYTF.

This clone came up a few times. Here the CDR3 DNA reads TGTGCCAGCAGCTTTGCCAGCCGGGAGAAAGATACGCAGTATTTT. It specifies CASSFASREKDTQYF. The chain has TRBV28 and TRBJ2-3, with D perhaps TRBD2 (6 bases). Germline loops: CDR1 MDHEN, CDR2 SYDVKM. The CDR3 covers 15 residues. Trimming removed 6 bases at V and 5 bases at J, with 18 bases between.

This chain uses TRBV6-2 or TRBV6-3 with TRBJ1-5, with 7 nucleotides matching TRBD1. The CDR3 loop spans 15 amino acids. V was pared by 5 bases and J by 0 bases, with 4 bases of the junction left unmatched. Germline CDR1 MNHEY, CDR2 SVGEGT. The CDR3 protein is CASSRGLGSNQPQHF. The CDR3 DNA reads as TGTGCCAGCAGTAGGGGGCTGGGTAGCAATCAGCCCCAGCATTTT.

This clone was counted between two and nine times. This rearrangement joins TRBV9 to TRBJ1-5; 7 bases are shared with TRBD1. Germline V gene sequence: CDR1 SGDLS, CDR2 YYNGEE. The CDR3 has 14 amino acids. The V segment lost 3 bases and the J segment 7 bases; nucleotides outside the gene matches: 7. The DNA of the CDR3 is TGTGCCAGCAGCGCCACAGGGGATGAGCAGCCCCAGCATTTT. Translating gives CASSATGDEQPQHF.

This clone was seen only once. The CDR3 reads CASSFGGTYEQYF. The DNA for the CDR3 is TGTGCCAGCAGTTTTGGGGGGACCTACGAGCAGTACTTC. This chain links TRBV27 with TRBJ2-7; weak D call: TRBD2 (6 bases). This CDR3 is built from 13 residues. Germline V gives CDR1 MNHEY, CDR2 SMNVEV (reference sequence). The V end was cut by 3 bases, the J end by 2 bases, with 8 bases between.

The sample holds one count of this clone. The rearrangement links TRBV30 to TRBJ1-2; D not resolved. Germline CDR1 and CDR2: GTSNPN and SVGIG (reference sequence). V gave up 4 bases and J gave up 10 bases, with 16 bases separating them. The CDR3 contains 12 residues. The chain's CDR3 is CAWNGGIVDYTF. The CDR3 nucleotides are TGTGCCTGGAACGGAGGAATTGTCGACTACACCTTC.

The chain couples TRBV19 to TRBJ2-5; D might be TRBD2 (6 bases). The germline CDR1 and CDR2 sequences are LNHDA and SQIVND (reference sequence). V dropped 8 bases and J dropped 3 bases, with 16 bases sitting between them. This CDR3 comprises 14 residues. For the CDR3, the DNA is TGTGCCAGTGCCTCACGCGGGGACGAAGAGACCCAGTACTTC. Its translation: CASASRGDEETQYF.

The rearrangement joins TRBV30 to TRBJ1-1; D may be TRBD1 (6 bases). Germline CDR1 reads GTSNPN; CDR2 reads SVGIG (reference sequence). CDR3 length: 13 residues. Deletions cut 0 bases from V and 5 bases from J, with 10 bases between. CDR3 in DNA: TGTGCCTGGAGTGTAGTTAGGGGGACTGAAGCTTTCTTT. It yields the protein CAWSVVRGTEAFF.

This clone was seen once. The V call is TRBV5-4, the J call TRBJ2-7, with 8 bases fitting TRBD2. Germline CDR1 reads SGHNT; CDR2 reads YYREEE (reference sequence). The CDR3 consists of 16 residues. Losses at the gene ends were 3 bases for V and 4 bases for J; bases not matched to a gene: 12. CDR3 amino acids: CASSSTRALAEYEQYF. CDR3 nucleotides: TGTGCCAGCAGCTCTACCCGGGCACTAGCGGAATACGAGCAGTACTTC. The full variable domain, completed using reference TRBV5-4 and TRBJ2-7, is ETGVTQSPTHLIKTRGQQVTLRCSSQSGHNTVSWYQQALGQGPQFIFQYYREEENGRGNFPPRFSGLQFPNYSSELNVNALELDDSALYLCASSSTRALAEYEQYFGPGTRLTVT.

The chain employs TRBV14 and TRBJ2-2, with D possibly TRBD2 on 6 matching bases. Trimming cost V 1 base and J 1 base, with 10 bases left between them. CDR1 and CDR2 from the germline V gene are SGHDN and FVKESK. The CDR3 is made up of 16 amino acids. The CDR3, as DNA: TGTGCCAGCAGCCAAGTCATTAGCGGGAACACCGGGGAGCTGTTTTTT. It encodes CASSQVISGNTGELFF. The complete variable domain, with remaining parts taken from reference TRBV14 and TRBJ2-2, reads EAGVTQFPSHSVIEKGQTVTLRCDPISGHDNLYWYRRVMGKEIKFLLHFVKESKQDESGMPNNRFLAERTGGTYSTLKVQPAELEDSGVYFCASSQVISGNTGELFFGEGSRLTVL.

V is TRBV11-3 and J is TRBJ2-2, with D possibly matching TRBD1 (5 bases). This CDR3 is built from 16 residues. Germline CDR1 and CDR2: SGHNT and YENEEA. V was cut by 1 base and J by 5 bases, with 14 bases left in between. CDR3: CASSLVRGGRTGELFF. The CDR3 region has the DNA TGTGCCAGCAGCTTAGTTAGGGGCGGCAGGACCGGGGAGCTGTTTTTT.

CDR3 coding DNA: TGTGCCAGCAGCCCTACTGGCAGGGGGCGAAAAGAGACCCAGTACTTC. Translated: CASSPTGRGRKETQYF. V usage is TRBV7-9 and J usage is TRBJ2-5; 8 bases fit TRBD1. The CDR3 spans 16 residues. Germline CDR1 is SEHNR and CDR2 is FQNEAQ (reference sequence). Trimming cost V 5 bases and J 3 bases; bases outside gene matches: 11.

The chain links TRBV19 to TRBJ1-5; maybe TRBD1 (5 bases). Germline V gene data show CDR1 as LNHDA and CDR2 as SQIVND (reference sequence). The ends were cut back, 4 bases at V and 5 bases at J, with 12 bases in the middle. There are 14 residues in the CDR3. The DNA for the CDR3 is TGTGCCAGTAGTACCCTGACCAGGGATCAGCCCCAGCATTTT. It codes for CASSTLTRDQPQHF.